The T cell receptor beta chain under discussion was sequenced for a study of cytomegalovirus exposure and HLA in healthy donors (dated by TCRdb to the late 2010s). With respect to the entire study: An earlier analysis of some 620 of the donors reported 276 Gb of sequence data and 117 million unique TCR beta sequences obtained from about 180 million T cells. About 320 gigabases of sequencing data and tens of millions of unique TCR sequences were included in an early release covering 550 to 650 HLA-typed donors. The aim of the study was to test whether cataloging public T cell receptors could identify signatures of past pathogen exposure. Typing coverage varied by locus: about 629-640 donors for A, B, C, DRB1 and DQB1; approximately 500 for DQA1; 600 to 610 for DPA1; some 470 for DPB1. Class I and class II HLA loci were covered by the typing at four-digit resolution. To decide whether each TCR beta V gene segment behaved as functional or pseudogenic, an earlier analysis of approximately 600 of the donors relied on high-throughput TCR beta sequencing. On average, around 230,000 unique TCR beta nucleotide sequences were sequenced per donor among a few hundred genotyped donors of the cohort, with 15% to 20% of those sequences being non-productive. A later genetic analysis used genome-wide SNP genotypes for about 65% of the roughly 700 donors, treating that subset as a discovery cohort. In the later analysis, no new phenotypic data were used to find candidate immune exposures; instead, reliance was placed on TCR beta sequences and their occurrence across donors. To predict cytomegalovirus infection status, the study combined high-throughput TCR immunosequencing, statistical association of individual TCRs with disease status, and machine learning. Donor age, sex, ethnicity and CMV serostatus were compiled together with the repertoire data. The T cell repertoires of under 750 subjects were profiled by immunosequencing and related to cytomegalovirus serostatus. In a later analysis, previously published TCR beta repertoires from some 640 donors were re-analyzed and high-resolution HLA genotyping was added so that TCR occurrence patterns could be studied. Because of strong linkage in the cohort, roughly five DR-DQ haplotypes were treated as single units for association and clustering. Every discovery cohort repertoire had been produced on one sequencing platform. Besides the first cohort of 666 subjects, a separate validation cohort made up of over 100 different subjects was used. Of the roughly 400 genotyped donors, over 70% fell in the genetic ancestry cluster associated with self-reported Caucasian donors. Findings and caveats that apply to the study as a whole: Immune exposure information for the cohort was limited to CMV serostatus. Because the 87-base-pair reads could not distinguish some IMGT-functional V segments, including TRBV6-2 and TRBV6-3, those segments were excluded. Strong co-occurrence of HLA alleles, especially DR and DQ, made assigning TCR associations to individual alleles difficult. The sequencing pipeline was judged likely to have produced a cluster of highly shared sequence variants as a technical artifact. The study gave a list of 150 to 200 TCR beta chains associated with cytomegalovirus. The authors suggested that the approach could potentially be extended to other disease states and immunological phenotypes. Three of the identified cytomegalovirus-associated TCR beta chains were confirmed in vitro to be specific for cytomegalovirus antigens. HLA typing was unavailable for some donors at each locus, so association tests used only the typed subset. A later analysis found that HLA-associated TCR beta chains were more clonally expanded and had lower generation probabilities than equally common non-associated chains. In a later genetic analysis, fewer N-insertions in productive TCRs were reported among donors in an Asian-associated ancestry cluster than the roughly 640-donor mean. The classifier was reported to diagnose cytomegalovirus status with high specificity and sensitivity in both the original cohort and the validation cohort. A further reported finding was that TCR beta sequences accurately predicted the HLA-A and HLA-B alleles for most subjects in the first cohort. A later genetic analysis associated a missense DCLRE1C variant with V-gene and J-gene trimming of TCR beta chains, and an independent cohort replicated the association. The earlier analysis of approximately 540 of the donors excluded approximately 17 rarely observed V segments, including chromosome 9 orphons, because counts were too low. Correlated functional status among segregating V segments might reflect linkage disequilibrium, but an unknown experimental factor could not be ruled out. A later analysis found that most CMV-associated TCR beta chains appeared HLA-restricted, with HLA associations seemingly driven largely by CMV exposure. Most TCR sequences were seen in very few donors, while some public TCRs were found in many individuals. In an earlier analysis of about 550 of the donors, most TCR beta V segments were observed in productive rearrangements about 87% or about 30% of the time, broadly matching IMGT annotations. According to a later analysis, parvovirus B19, influenza, CMV and Epstein-Barr virus appeared linked to several top co-occurrence clusters. In this cohort, only TCR beta chains were sequenced, and detectable features were limited by the absence of alpha or paired-chain data. In a later analysis, the rate of TCR association differed among HLA loci, with DRB1 alleles having the most associated TCRs and HLA-C alleles having the fewest. At a false discovery rate of 0.05, a later analysis linked 16,951 TCR beta sequences to specific HLA alleles. Roughly uniform sequencing depth across donors was assumed in presence/absence analyses, although this assumption may not hold.

Inclusive of the bounding cysteine and phenylalanine, the CDR3 is 14 residues long. CDR3 DNA is the only sequence kept; it has 42 bases, read in frame from the first base. Between the V and J ends, shortened by 2 bases and 3 bases respectively, the junction contains 11 bases. Taken from the germline V gene, the CDR1 and CDR2 loops are WSHSY and SAAADI. Receptors were amplified or captured by the immunoSEQ multiplex PCR assay. For the multiplex PCR, a mixture combining 60 forward primers for TCR Vbeta segments and 13 reverse primers for TCR Jbeta segments was used. The CDR3 region of rearranged TCR beta genes was amplified from genomic DNA by a multiplex PCR assay. The amplified TCR beta libraries were sequenced on the Illumina HiSeq System as 87-base-pair reads. In the source study's methods: A later analysis tallied around 80 million unique TCR beta chains across the 640 or so repertoires, and about 10 million of those chains were shared by two or more donors. To remove PCR and sequencing errors, raw reads were error-corrected and collapsed into unique sequences using a nearest-neighbor algorithm that merged closely related sequences. V, D and J gene segments were assigned by aligning CDR3 sequences to IMGT reference sequences. For a sequence to be retained, a match of at least six nucleotides to both a V gene segment and a J gene segment was required. Rearrangements were classified as productive when the CDR3 lacked stop codons and remained in frame with V and J, and all other rearrangements were classified as non-productive. CDR3 was defined according to IMGT convention as the region running from the second conserved V-encoded cysteine to the conserved J-encoded phenylalanine. The earlier analysis of about 500 of the donors excluded sequences that lacked an unambiguous match to a single V gene segment. In an earlier analysis of about 590 of the donors, a V segment was called functional when productive rearrangements were above 56.7%, and segregating when the standard deviation between donors exceeded 5%. To diagnose cytomegalovirus status from the catalog of TCR beta chain sequences, a statistical classification framework was built. In a later analysis, V and J genes were assigned by comparing TCR nucleotide sequences against IMGT/GENE-DB human TR gene sequences. The TCRdist pipeline was used in a later analysis to assign CDR3 sequences and most-parsimonious VDJ recombination scenarios. A later analysis defined each TCR beta chain by its CDR3 amino acid sequence plus V-gene family, and excluded reads lacking a unique V-gene family. To address suspected cross-contamination and a sequencing artifact, a later analysis removed several hundred highly shared, low-generation-probability nucleotide sequences. In a later analysis, a clonal expansion index was calculated for each public chain from normalized within-repertoire ranks of inferred template counts. A later analysis computed generation probabilities with a VDJ recombination model fitted to out-of-frame rearrangements, and checked the results against IGoR. Hypergeometric tests were used in a later analysis to score TCR-TCR, TCR-HLA and TCR-CMV co-occurrence, with a repertoire-size bias correction applied to the TCR pairs. False discovery rates were estimated in a later analysis by permuting HLA or CMV assignments 20 times. In a later analysis, co-occurring TCRs were grouped using DBSCAN, and TCRdist sequence similarity was added for clustering within HLA-allele-positive subsets. For co-occurrence clustering, repertoires with fewer than 30,000 or more than 120,000 public chains were excluded, along with five or six repertoires with anomalous nucleotide sharing. What TCRdb holds here is the immuneACCESS table cut down to in-frame rearrangements. Part of the clones is not present; checked against another copy, under half of the missing clones reflect an unresolved V gene, and the others are unexplained. The V and J calls and the clone size are those of that table, but D and trimming were determined from the DNA. This sample has over 150,000 clones in its table, and around 77% of those were observed once. Roughly 3% of the sample is taken by the ten largest.

On this clone: The antigen it binds to is not known. There are no base qualities to consult, and no much larger clone falls within one base.

The cohort consisted of some 670 healthy bone marrow donors. All cohort members were sampled while nominally healthy, although unrecorded immune exposures were likely present. The donor was CMV seronegative and belonged to the group of 350 or so seronegative cohort members. A peripheral blood sample was collected from each donor, and TCR beta sequencing was performed on peripheral blood mononuclear cells. Genomic DNA extraction from the blood cell samples was performed with the Qiagen DNeasy Blood Extraction Kit. The receptor chain draws on TRBV10-2 and TRBJ2-7; TRBD1 is a weak D gene call, 7 bases matching. The receptor was isolated from a woman aged 25 to 39 in good health and CMV-seronegative. Input material: PBMCs. CDR3 loop: CASSEAGQIYEQYF. In nucleotide form, the sequence is TGCGCCAGCAGTGAGGCGGGACAGATCTACGAGCAGTACTTC.